Below are 18 T cell receptor beta chains sequenced from a single sample in a study of a mutant IDH1 vaccine in newly diagnosed glioma. Sample time point: week 23, last vaccination. Vaccination used 300 ug of mutant IDH1 20-mer peptide per dose, with topical imiquimod. Clones were sequenced by immunoSEQ multiplex PCR, and TCRdb holds only the in-frame ones, with some missing. The sample has around 80,000 clones; approximately 85% are singletons. No antigen is known for these receptors. The sequences come from PBMCs, collected from a glioma patient whose treatment included an IDH1 peptide vaccine. These receptor sequences come from a woman in her forties or fifties with glioma.

The V gene is TRBV28, the J gene TRBJ1-3; TRBD1 aligns across 7 bases. With V trimmed by 3 bases and J by 4 bases, 3 bases remained unmatched. CDR1 is MDHEN and CDR2 is SYDVKM in the germline V gene. The CDR3 totals 14 residues. In nucleotides, the CDR3 is TGTGCCAGCAGTTTGAGGGGGCTAGGAAACACCATATATTTT. Residues: CASSLRGLGNTIYF.

J is TRBJ1-6 and V is TRBV28, with 8 nucleotides matching TRBD1. The CDR3 runs to 16 residues. Germline-derived CDR1 and CDR2 are MDHEN and SYDVKM. J lost 7 bases, V lost 5 bases, and 10 bases had no gene match. The CDR3 protein is CASSPPGQGNNSPLHF. CDR3 in DNA: TGTGCCAGCAGTCCCCCAGGACAGGGCAACAATTCACCCCTCCACTTT.

The rearrangement uses TRBV27 and TRBJ1-1; no clear D gene. The CDR3 has 19 residues. The germline gives CDR1 MNHEY, CDR2 SMNVEV (reference sequence). Trimming cost V 5 bases and J 4 bases, with 29 bases left between them. The CDR3 is CASSTPVLGIGLSSTEAFF. In DNA, the CDR3 is TGTGCCAGCAGTACCCCGGTTTTAGGGATTGGTCTCTCCTCCACTGAAGCTTTCTTT.

This sequence joins TRBV7-9 and TRBJ2-3, with 12 bases matching TRBD2. In germline, CDR1 is SEHNR, CDR2 FQNEAQ (reference sequence). Losses at the gene ends were 7 bases for V and 4 bases for J; bases not matched to a gene: 9. CDR3 length: 16 residues. In nucleotides, the CDR3 is TGTGCCAGCACGCGAGGACTAGCGGGAATTGCAGATACGCAGTATTTT. Translated, it gives CASTRGLAGIADTQYF.

The V gene is TRBV6-6, the J gene TRBJ2-5; D perhaps matches TRBD1 (6 bases). The J call may be faulty, since TRBJ2-7 better matches the DNA end. The germline V gene has CDR1 MNHNY and CDR2 SVGAGI (reference sequence). The length of the CDR3 is 12 residues. The CDR3 spells CASRVDRNEQYF. CDR3 bases: TGTGCCAGCAGGGTAGACAGGAACGAGCAGTACTTC.

The V and J genes are TRBV30 and TRBJ1-1, with 9 bases fitting TRBD1. Germline values: CDR1 GTSNPN, CDR2 SVGIG (reference sequence). J gave up 0 bases and V 0 bases, and 5 bases lay outside the gene matches. The CDR3 spans 16 residues. CDR3: CAWSVLHRGLNTEAFF. For the CDR3, the DNA is TGTGCCTGGAGTGTCCTTCACAGGGGGCTGAACACTGAAGCTTTCTTT.

The chain is built from TRBV7-3 and TRBJ2-1; D may match TRBD1 or TRBD2 (5 bases each). This CDR3 is built from 14 residues. Germline V lookup: CDR1 SGHTA, CDR2 FQGTGA. V was cut by 5 bases and J by 5 bases, with 13 bases left in between. This chain's CDR3 is CASSPGTTNNEQFF. The CDR3 coding sequence is TGTGCCAGCAGCCCGGGGACCACCAACAATGAGCAGTTCTTC.

CDR3 in amino acids: CASSDTGGAYNEQFF. Here the CDR3 DNA reads TGTGCCAGCAGCGATACAGGGGGCGCTTACAATGAGCAGTTCTTC. The chain combines TRBV9 with TRBJ2-1, with TRBD1 matching 9 bases. Per the germline V gene, CDR1 is SGDLS and CDR2 is YYNGEE. This CDR3 comprises 15 residues. The ends lost 3 bases at V and 4 bases at J; junction bases unmatched: 5.

V usage is TRBV5-8 and J usage is TRBJ2-7, with 14 bases that match TRBD2. J lost 4 bases, V lost 4 bases, and 7 bases had no gene match. Germline V gene sequence: CDR1 SGHTS, CDR2 YDEGEE. The CDR3 sequence is 16 residues long. CDR3 coding DNA: TGTGCCAGCAGCAAGGGACTAGCGGGAGATCCGTACGAGCAGTACTTC. This codes for CASSKGLAGDPYEQYF.

The rearrangement links TRBV30 to TRBJ2-2, with D unclear. V was clipped by 4 bases and J by 1 base, with 13 bases between them. Per germline, CDR1 GTSNPN and CDR2 SVGIG (reference sequence). The CDR3 extends over 15 amino acids. CDR3 amino acids: CAWMDGTKNTGELFF. For the CDR3, the DNA is TGTGCCTGGATGGACGGTACAAAGAACACCGGGGAGCTGTTTTTT. Based on the CDR3 plus reference TRBV30 and TRBJ2-2, the full variable domain is SQTIHQWPATLVQPVGSPLSLECTVEGTSNPNLYWYRQAAGRGLQLLFYSVGIGQISSEVPQNLSASRPQDRQFILSSKKLLLSDSGFYLCAWMDGTKNTGELFFGEGSRLTVL.

The chain is built from TRBV4-2 and TRBJ1-2; D is undetermined. This CDR3 spans 15 amino acids. Per the germline V gene, CDR1 is LGHNA and CDR2 is YNFKEQ. V was trimmed by 1 base and J by 5 bases, leaving 14 bases between them. The chain's CDR3 is CASSQASRDGYGYTF. CDR3 sequence (DNA): TGTGCCAGCAGCCAAGCCTCCCGCGATGGGTATGGCTACACCTTC.

The chain couples TRBV28 to TRBJ1-1; 7 bases line up with TRBD1. The V segment lost 1 base and the J segment 2 bases; nucleotides outside the gene matches: 1. The CDR3 loop spans 14 amino acids. Germline V lookup: CDR1 MDHEN, CDR2 SYDVKM. This CDR3 reads CASSLSGGNTEAFF. CDR3 coding DNA: TGTGCCAGCAGTTTATCAGGGGGTAACACTGAAGCTTTCTTT.

The V and J genes are TRBV5-8 and TRBJ1-3; maybe TRBD1 (5 bases). V lost 3 bases, J lost 0 bases, and 19 bases lay in between. In germline, CDR1 is SGHTS, CDR2 YDEGEE. The CDR3 contains 18 residues. The CDR3 protein is CASSSVRNAGSSGNTIYF. In DNA form, the CDR3 reads TGTGCCAGCAGCTCCGTGCGAAACGCAGGGTCCTCTGGAAACACCATATATTTT.

V is TRBV10-3 and J is TRBJ2-1; the match to TRBD2 covers 9 bases. Germline V gene sequence: CDR1 ENHRY, CDR2 SYGVKD. The CDR3 is 15 residues long. V shed 9 bases and J 4 bases; nucleotides not matched to a gene: 10. The CDR3 loop is CAIRSGLAGYNEQFF. For the CDR3, the DNA is TGTGCCATTCGTTCGGGGCTAGCGGGGTACAATGAGCAGTTCTTC.

The chain has TRBV15 and TRBJ1-4; a weak D match, TRBD1 (5 bases). In germline, CDR1 is LNHNV, CDR2 YYDKDF (reference sequence). With 0 bases removed from V and 2 bases from J, the gap between germline ends came to 7 bases. This CDR3 is built from 15 residues. In DNA form, the CDR3 reads TGTGCCACCAGCAGAGACGGGGGGACTAATGAAAAACTGTTTTTT. Protein: CATSRDGGTNEKLFF. Complete variable domain (other parts from reference TRBV15 and TRBJ1-4): DAMVIQNPRYQVTQFGKPVTLSCSQTLNHNVMYWYQQKSSQAPKLLFHYYDKDFNNEADTPDNFQSRRPNTSFCFLDIRSPGLGDTAMYLCATSRDGGTNEKLFFGSGTQLSVL.

The V and J genes are TRBV9 and TRBJ1-3; 7 bases agree with TRBD1. The V gene's germline CDR1 is SGDLS and CDR2 YYNGEE. The junction had 3 bases not matched to a gene; V was cut back by 0 bases and J by 0 bases. There are 16 residues in the CDR3. The CDR3: CASSVGQGHSGNTIYF. The CDR3 DNA reads TGTGCCAGCAGCGTAGGACAGGGCCACTCTGGAAACACCATATATTTT. The full variable domain, completed using reference TRBV9 and TRBJ1-3, is DSGVTQTPKHLITATGQRVTLRCSPRSGDLSVYWYQQSLDQGLQFLIQYYNGEERAKGNILERFSAQQFPDLHSELNLSSLELGDSALYFCASSVGQGHSGNTIYFGEGSWLTVV.

This clone turned up a few times. The sample contains more than one DNA sequence encoding this CDR3. This chain connects TRBV28 to TRBJ2-3; tentative D call: TRBD2 (5 bases). Germline values: CDR1 MDHEN, CDR2 SYDVKM. The CDR3 runs to 14 residues. The V end was cut by 3 bases, the J end by 2 bases, with 9 bases between. DNA for the CDR3: TGTGCCAGCAGTTTTGGAGGTTCCACAGATACGCAGTATTTT. Encoded protein: CASSFGGSTDTQYF.

This clone was seen a few times. This sequence joins TRBV28 and TRBJ2-2; TRBD1 is a possible D gene (5 bases). From germline, CDR1 is MDHEN and CDR2 SYDVKM. The CDR3 length is 15 residues. Between the trimmed V and J ends, which lost 10 bases and 1 base, there was a span of 16 bases. As DNA, the CDR3 is TGTGCCACATCACGACAGCCATTGAACACCGGGGAGCTGTTTTTT. Protein product: CATSRQPLNTGELFF. The full variable domain, rest sourced from reference TRBV28 and TRBJ2-2, is DVKVTQSSRYLVKRTGEKVFLECVQDMDHENMFWYRQDPGLGLRLIYFSYDVKMKEKGDIPEGYSVSREKKERFSLILESASTNQTSMYLCATSRQPLNTGELFFGEGSRLTVL.